This TCR beta chain stems from a study of blood T cell repertoires in COVID-19. Study in general: Sample material is recorded as cDNA or gDNA derived from T cells, B-cell-depleted T cells, or PBMCs.

Using immunoSEQ multiplex PCR, the repertoire was profiled, and TCRdb retains in-frame clones only, with some absent. Of 110,000 to 150,000 clones listed, 75% to 90% are singletons. The junction had 4 bases not matched to a gene; V was cut back by 1 base and J by 4 bases. The CDR3 spans 15 residues. CDR1 is LGHNA and CDR2 is YSLEER in the germline V gene. This clonotype was obtained from a man between 60 and 75 years old with active or convalescent COVID-19. Sequenced input: peripheral blood. The chain employs TRBV4-3 and TRBJ1-1; 9 nucleotides match TRBD1. The CDR3 is CASSQGTGGGTEAFF. The CDR3 bases are TGCGCCAGCAGCCAAGGTACAGGGGGCGGCACTGAAGCTTTCTTT.